These 2 T cell receptor beta chains originate from one sample sequenced in a study of monozygotic twins with inflammatory bowel disease (dated by TCRdb to about 2019). Libraries were built with 5' RACE. Sequencer: Illumina HiSeq 2500. TCRdb reprocessed the reads, reporting each CDR3 protein sequence once and no DNA. The sample's own table lists hundreds of thousands of distinct CDR3 sequences. In total, the top ten clones hold 5.6% of the sample. Sequencing was carried out using blood. These receptor sequences come from a human donor with ulcerative colitis or Crohn's disease, or a healthy co-twin of an affected twin (not recorded which).

The chain couples TRBV12-3 or TRBV12-4 to TRBJ1-5. The CDR3 runs 15 residues. The CDR3 spells CASSLGRADNQPQHF.

This chain connects TRBV28 to TRBJ2-5; TCRdb outputs TRBD2, but without DNA this stays unchecked. This CDR3 has 14 residues. Germline assignment: CDR1 MDHEN and CDR2 SYDVKM. CDR3 loop: CASSPSGREETQYF.